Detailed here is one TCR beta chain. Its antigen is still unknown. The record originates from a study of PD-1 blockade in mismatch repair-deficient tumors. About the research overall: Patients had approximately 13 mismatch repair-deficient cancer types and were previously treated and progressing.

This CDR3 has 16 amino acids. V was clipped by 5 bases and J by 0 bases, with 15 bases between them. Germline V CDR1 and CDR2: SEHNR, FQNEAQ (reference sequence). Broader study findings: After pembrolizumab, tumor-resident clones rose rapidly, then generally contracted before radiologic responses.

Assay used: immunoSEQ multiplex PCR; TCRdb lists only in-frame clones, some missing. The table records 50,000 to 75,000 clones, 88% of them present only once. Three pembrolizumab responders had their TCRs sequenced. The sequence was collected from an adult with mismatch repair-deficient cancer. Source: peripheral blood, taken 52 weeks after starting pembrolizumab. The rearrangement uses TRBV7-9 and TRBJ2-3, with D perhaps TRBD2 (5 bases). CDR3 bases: TGTGCCAGCAGCCCCCGCCAGCGGACTAGCACAGATACGCAGTATTTT. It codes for CASSPRQRTSTDTQYF.